This passage covers 17 T cell receptor beta chains from one sample sequenced in a study of post-analysis software for immune sequencing data. For these receptors, no antigen is known. TCR beta libraries were prepared from cDNA with unique molecular identifiers. TCRdb recomputed calls from the PCR reads with MiXCR, one row per CDR3 protein. The sample carries fewer than 700,000 distinct CDR3 sequences, about 44% recorded once. Study findings and constraints: Five or six TRBV segments appeared more often in patients than in controls, and TRBV5-6, TRBV5-1 and TRBV20-1 were among these.

The sequencing input was blood. These TCRs come from a girl aged 5 to 17 with multiple sclerosis.

This clonotype was seen only a few times. The CDR3 DNA sequence: TGTGCCAGCACCTTTAGCGATCTTGAGCAGTTCTTC. It specifies CASTFSDLEQFF. V usage is TRBV12-3 or TRBV12-4 and J usage is TRBJ2-1; the D gene is possibly TRBD2 (5 bases). CDR3 length: 12 residues. V gave up 7 bases and J gave up 9 bases, with 13 bases separating them.

This clonotype was counted only a few times. The chain has TRBV7-2 and TRBJ2-5, with a possible D match to TRBD2 (5 bases). TRBJ2-7 explains the end of the DNA better; the J call may be wrong. The CDR3 is made up of 16 amino acids. The germline CDR1 and CDR2 sequences are SGHTA and FQGNSA. Here the CDR3 DNA reads TGTGCCAGCAGCTGGAGGACTCAATGGCCCACCTACGAGCAGTACTTC. Protein sequence: CASSWRTQWPTYEQYF.

This clonotype was counted a few times. This chain connects TRBV5-1 to TRBJ2-1, with D possibly TRBD2 on 5 matching bases. Per the germline V gene, CDR1 is SGHRS and CDR2 is YFSETQ. Trimming removed 0 bases at V and 8 bases at J, with 9 bases between. This CDR3 is built from 13 residues. The CDR3 protein is CASSLASGYEQFF. In DNA, the CDR3 is TGCGCCAGCAGCTTGGCTTCGGGATATGAGCAGTTCTTC.

V usage is TRBV6-6 and J usage is TRBJ1-2, with D unclear. The CDR3 spans 14 residues. CDR1 MNHNY and CDR2 SVGAGI come from the germline V gene (reference sequence). The V end was cut by 2 bases, the J end by 1 base, with 8 bases between. CDR3 region: CASSYVGDNYGYTF. Written as DNA, the CDR3 is TGTGCCAGCAGTTACGTTGGAGATAACTATGGCTACACCTTC.

The V call is TRBV10-3, the J call TRBJ2-7; D gene uncertain. The germline V gene encodes CDR1 ENHRY and CDR2 SYGVKD. V lost 4 bases and J 0 bases, leaving 10 bases between the germline ends. The CDR3 has 14 residues. In nucleotides, the CDR3 is TGTGCCATCAGTGGAAACCCAGTCTCCTACGAGCAGTACTTC. Protein product: CAISGNPVSYEQYF.

This clonotype was counted between two and nine times. The chain uses TRBV4-2 and TRBJ2-3, with D maybe TRBD2 (6 bases). The CDR3 extends over 16 amino acids. Germline V gene data show CDR1 as LGHNA and CDR2 as YNFKEQ. Trimming took 4 bases from V and 1 from J, leaving 15 bases between them. DNA of the CDR3: TGTGCCAGCAGCCCCTCAGGGCGCGGGGGCACAGATACGCAGTATTTT. This translates into CASSPSGRGGTDTQYF.

This clonotype was observed a few times. The CDR3, as DNA: TGCGCCAGCAGCTTGGACAGGGCCCCCACAGATACGCAGTATTTT. It yields the protein CASSLDRAPTDTQYF. This chain links TRBV5-1 with TRBJ2-3, with D perhaps TRBD1 (6 bases). Trimming removed 0 bases at V and 2 bases at J, with 10 bases between. The CDR3 is 15 residues long. Germline V lookup: CDR1 SGHRS, CDR2 YFSETQ.

The chain carries TRBV6-6 and TRBJ1-2; D remains ambiguous. The CDR3 totals 15 residues. Germline CDR1 is MNHNY and CDR2 is SVGAGI (reference sequence). V gave up 2 bases and J gave up 10 bases, with 20 bases separating them. This CDR3 is CASSYERALTLPYTF. DNA for the CDR3: TGTGCCAGCAGTTACGAAAGGGCCCTGACCCTACCCTACACCTTC.

This clonotype was recorded once. The rearrangement uses TRBV12-3 or TRBV12-4 and TRBJ2-7, with 8 bases lining up with TRBD1. The CDR3 totals 14 residues. V lost 6 bases and J lost 3; bases outside the gene matches: 7. The CDR3: CASRPQDRDYEQYF. CDR3 nucleotide sequence: TGTGCCAGCAGACCTCAGGACAGGGACTACGAGCAGTACTTC.

This CDR3 reads CASRRTGEAYEQYF. The CDR3 DNA reads as TGTGCCAGCAGACGGACAGGGGAAGCCTACGAGCAGTACTTC. This rearrangement joins TRBV25-1 to TRBJ2-7, with TRBD1 matching over 9 bases. With 6 bases clipped from V and 2 bases from J, the junction kept 5 bases outside the gene matches. Germline V lookup: CDR1 MGHDK, CDR2 SYGVNS. The CDR3 has 14 amino acids.

CDR3 region: CASSVAPTYEQYF. The CDR3 region has the DNA TGTGCCAGCAGCGTAGCCCCGACCTACGAGCAGTACTTC. This chain uses TRBV9 with TRBJ2-7, with D hard to call. Trimming removed 0 bases from V and 2 bases from J, with 6 bases in between. Germline V gene lookup returns CDR1 SGDLS and CDR2 YYNGEE. This CDR3 spans 13 amino acids. The whole variable domain, remainder taken from reference TRBV9 and TRBJ2-7, is DSGVTQTPKHLITATGQRVTLRCSPRSGDLSVYWYQQSLDQGLQFLIQYYNGEERAKGNILERFSAQQFPDLHSELNLSSLELGDSALYFCASSVAPTYEQYFGPGTRLTVT.

This clonotype was found once. CDR3 in amino acids: CASSSLGGRITLNQPQHF. The DNA of the CDR3 is TGTGCCAGCAGCTCCTTGGGGGGCAGAATAACCCTCAATCAGCCCCAGCATTTT. The chain combines TRBV7-8 with TRBJ1-5; TRBD1 is a possible D gene (6 bases). V lost 4 bases and J 3 bases, leaving 22 bases between the germline ends. Germline V CDR1 and CDR2: SGHVS, FQNEAQ. The CDR3 runs to 18 residues.

There are a few counts of this clonotype. The V call is TRBV5-6, the J call TRBJ2-7; 8 bases are a match to TRBD1. Germline V CDR1 and CDR2: SGHDT, YYEEEE. This CDR3 has 14 amino acids. The junction had 5 bases not matched to a gene; V was cut back by 3 bases and J by 3 bases. The CDR3 DNA reads TGTGCCAGCAGCTCGGGACAGGAACTCTACGAGCAGTACTTC. It translates to CASSSGQELYEQYF.

This sequence joins TRBV6-5 and TRBJ1-1; D is ambiguous. Germline V gene sequence: CDR1 MNHEY, CDR2 SVGAGI. The germline V and J ends were trimmed by 0 bases and 1 base, with 9 bases remaining between them. The CDR3 loop spans 15 amino acids. The CDR3 loop is CASSYSSKGNTEAFF. The CDR3 DNA sequence: TGTGCCAGCAGTTACTCGTCTAAGGGGAACACTGAAGCTTTCTTT.

This clonotype turned up a few times. CDR3 region: CASSLDLGRPGSNQPQHF. CDR3 DNA sequence: TGTGCCAGCAGCTTAGACCTGGGTAGGCCCGGTAGCAATCAGCCCCAGCATTTT. The chain links TRBV11-2 to TRBJ1-5, with no clear D. The CDR3 runs to 18 residues. Trimming cost V 0 bases and J 0 bases, with 15 bases left between them. Per germline, CDR1 SGHAT and CDR2 FQNNGV.

DNA for the CDR3: TGTGCCAGCGGTCTTACCTACGAGCAGTACTTC. As protein: CASGLTYEQYF. The V and J genes are TRBV12-3 or TRBV12-4 and TRBJ2-7; D is uncertain. The CDR3 length is 11 residues. The ends were cut back, 8 bases at V and 2 bases at J, with 7 bases in the middle.

The J gene is TRBJ1-4, the V gene TRBV12-3 or TRBV12-4, with D possibly matching TRBD1 (5 bases). The V end lost 6 bases, the J end lost 8 bases, and 16 bases lay between the germline ends. The CDR3 has 14 residues. The CDR3 coding sequence is TGTGCCAGCAGCGGCCCGGGGCGGGCGGAAAAACTGTTTTTT. Encoded protein: CASSGPGRAEKLFF.